This T cell receptor (beta chain) is from a study of liver allograft versus peripheral blood T cells. Study background: Blood and transplanted-liver T cell receptor repertoires from recipients were compared. Findings of the study overall: In liver allografts, T cell receptor repertoires reportedly differed from the repertoires found in peripheral blood.

MiXCR was run by TCRdb on the reads, yielding one entry per CDR3 protein. The sample shows 10,000 or so distinct CDR3 sequences, 15% of them seen only once. Germline lookup yields CDR1 SGHTA and CDR2 FQGNSA. Trimming took 2 bases from V and 3 from J, leaving 20 bases between them. The CDR3 extends over 17 amino acids. This clonotype is deemed medium-sized (0.01 to 0.1%). Its specificity is unknown. The chain joins TRBV7-2 to TRBJ2-7; the D gene is possibly TRBD1 (6 bases). The sequence came from a human patient who had a liver transplant. The graft donor may be the source of some T cells. The DNA of the CDR3 is TGTGCCAGCAGCTTAACTCTACCCGGCGCAGGGGACTACGAGCAGTACTTC. Its translation: CASSLTLPGAGDYEQYF.